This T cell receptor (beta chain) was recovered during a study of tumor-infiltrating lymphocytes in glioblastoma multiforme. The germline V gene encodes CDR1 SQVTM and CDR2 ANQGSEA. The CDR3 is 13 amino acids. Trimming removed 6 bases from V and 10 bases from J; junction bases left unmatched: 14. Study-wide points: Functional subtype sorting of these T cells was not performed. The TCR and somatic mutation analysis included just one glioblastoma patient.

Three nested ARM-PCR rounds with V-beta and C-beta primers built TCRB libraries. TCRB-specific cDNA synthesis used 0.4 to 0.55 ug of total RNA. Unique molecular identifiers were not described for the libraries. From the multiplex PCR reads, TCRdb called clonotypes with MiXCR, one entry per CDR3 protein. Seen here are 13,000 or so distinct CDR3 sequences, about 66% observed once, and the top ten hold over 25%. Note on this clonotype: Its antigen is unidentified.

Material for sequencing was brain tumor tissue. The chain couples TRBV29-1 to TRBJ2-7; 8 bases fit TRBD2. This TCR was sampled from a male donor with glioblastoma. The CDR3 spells CSVQTSDSYNQYF. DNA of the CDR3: TGCAGCGTCCAGACTAGCGACTCCTACAACCAGTACTTC.